This TCR beta chain was observed in a study of regulatory T cells in long-lasting Graves disease. Study-level findings and limits: Those with persistent Graves' had less TCR diversity than newly diagnosed patients.

This sample's time point: newly diagnosed GD, antithyroid drugs for less than 3 months. After RNA was extracted from PBMCs, the TCR library was made from it. From each patient, around 9 milliliters of peripheral blood was drawn and collected into an EDTA anticoagulant tube. J lost 6 bases, V lost 0 bases, and 10 bases had no gene match. The V gene's germline CDR1 is DFQATT and CDR2 SNEGSKA (reference sequence). The CDR3 has 16 amino acids. A word on this clonotype: Its target is unknown.

Construction of the TCR beta libraries employed iRepertoire HTBI primers in conjunction with Arm-PCR of CDR3 regions. MiXCR, run by TCRdb on the multiplex PCR reads, gives a single entry per CDR3 protein. The sample has around 470,000 distinct CDR3 sequences; 11% to 15% are singletons. These same records also appear under a second study, on T cells in Graves' hyperthyroidism and ophthalmopathy. That paper notes: Graves' hyperthyroidism is called stable when ophthalmopathy does not progress within 18 months.

The genes are TRBV20-1 and TRBJ2-2, with 7 positions matching TRBD1. The starting material was peripheral blood mononuclear cells (PBMCs), obtained at new diagnosis, from a patient treated with antithyroid drugs. This receptor was identified in a woman between 45 and 65 years old with Graves disease. The CDR3: CSARDWTGFTSGELFF. DNA for the CDR3: TGCAGTGCTAGAGATTGGACAGGATTTACCTCCGGGGAGCTGTTTTTT.